This TCR beta chain was sequenced in a study of cytomegalovirus exposure and HLA in healthy donors. Study-wide points: The study put some 160 TCR beta chains on its list as cytomegalovirus-associated.

Details on this clone: What it binds is unknown.

Vbeta (60) and Jbeta (13) primers were used in the PCR. Clones were sequenced by immunoSEQ multiplex PCR, and TCRdb holds only the in-frame ones, with some missing. The data show 200,000 or so clones, with about three quarters seen just once and under 2% held by the top ten. The CDR3 has 13 residues. Germline-derived CDR1 and CDR2 are SEHNR and FQNEAQ (reference sequence). The V end was cut by 1 base, the J end by 6 bases, with 6 bases between. Input material: PBMCs. The origin of this receptor is a young man in good health and CMV-seronegative. The chain is built from TRBV7-9 and TRBJ2-2, with D possibly matching TRBD1 (5 bases). The CDR3 spells CASSLEGSGELFF. The CDR3 DNA sequence: TGTGCCAGCAGCTTAGAGGGGTCCGGGGAGCTGTTTTTT.